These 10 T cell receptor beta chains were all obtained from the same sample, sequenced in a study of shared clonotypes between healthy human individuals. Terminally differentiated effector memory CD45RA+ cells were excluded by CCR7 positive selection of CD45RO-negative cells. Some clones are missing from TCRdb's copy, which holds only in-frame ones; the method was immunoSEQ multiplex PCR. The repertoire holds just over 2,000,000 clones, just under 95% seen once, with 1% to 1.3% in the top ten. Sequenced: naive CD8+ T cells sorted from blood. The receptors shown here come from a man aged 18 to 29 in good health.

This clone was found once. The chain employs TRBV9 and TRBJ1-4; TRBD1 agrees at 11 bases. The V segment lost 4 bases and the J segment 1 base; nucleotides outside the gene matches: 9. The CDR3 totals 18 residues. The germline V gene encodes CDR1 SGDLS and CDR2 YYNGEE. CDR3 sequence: CASSTRDRGRETNEKLFF. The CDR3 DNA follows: TGTGCCAGCAGCACTCGGGACAGGGGGAGAGAAACTAATGAAAAACTGTTTTTT.

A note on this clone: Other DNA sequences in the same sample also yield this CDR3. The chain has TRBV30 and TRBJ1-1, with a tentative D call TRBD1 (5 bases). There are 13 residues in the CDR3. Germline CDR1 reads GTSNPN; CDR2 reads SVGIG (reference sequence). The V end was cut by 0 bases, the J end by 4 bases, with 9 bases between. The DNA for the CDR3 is TGTGCCTGGAGTGTGACAGTGGGCACTGAAGCTTTCTTT. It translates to CAWSVTVGTEAFF.

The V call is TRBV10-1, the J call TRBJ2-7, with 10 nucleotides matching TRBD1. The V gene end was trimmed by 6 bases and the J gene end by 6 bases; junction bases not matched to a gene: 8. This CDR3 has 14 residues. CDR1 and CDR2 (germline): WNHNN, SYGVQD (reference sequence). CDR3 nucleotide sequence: TGCGCCAGCAGCGTTGACAGGGGGCAAGCCGAGCAGTACTTC. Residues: CASSVDRGQAEQYF.

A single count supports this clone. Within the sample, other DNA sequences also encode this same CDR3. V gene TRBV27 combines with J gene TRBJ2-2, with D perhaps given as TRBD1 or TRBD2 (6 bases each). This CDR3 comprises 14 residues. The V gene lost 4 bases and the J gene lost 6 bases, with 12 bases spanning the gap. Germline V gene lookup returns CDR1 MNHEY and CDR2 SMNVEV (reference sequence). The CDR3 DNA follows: TGTGCCAGCAGTTCCTTAGGGGGGTCCGGGGAGCTGTTTTTT. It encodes CASSSLGGSGELFF.

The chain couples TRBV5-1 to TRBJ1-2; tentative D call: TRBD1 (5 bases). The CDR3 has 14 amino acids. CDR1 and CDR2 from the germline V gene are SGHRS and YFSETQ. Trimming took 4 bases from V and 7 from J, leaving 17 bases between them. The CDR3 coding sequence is TGCGCCAGCAGCCCGCCTGGCAGGGATTTTGGCTACACCTTC. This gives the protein CASSPPGRDFGYTF.

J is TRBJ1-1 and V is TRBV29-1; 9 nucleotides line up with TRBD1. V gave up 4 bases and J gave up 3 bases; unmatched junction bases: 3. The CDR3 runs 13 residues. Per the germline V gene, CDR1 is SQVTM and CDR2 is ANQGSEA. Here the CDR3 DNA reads TGCAGCGTTGCCGGGACAGGGTACACTGAAGCTTTCTTT. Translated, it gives CSVAGTGYTEAFF.

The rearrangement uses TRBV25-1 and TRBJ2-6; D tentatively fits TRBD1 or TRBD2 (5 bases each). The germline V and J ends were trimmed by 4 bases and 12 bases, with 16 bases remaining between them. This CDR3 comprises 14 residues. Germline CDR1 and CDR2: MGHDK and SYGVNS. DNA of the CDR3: TGTGCCAGCAGTGTTGGGTTAGGGGCGGGCGTCCTGACTTTC. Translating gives CASSVGLGAGVLTF.

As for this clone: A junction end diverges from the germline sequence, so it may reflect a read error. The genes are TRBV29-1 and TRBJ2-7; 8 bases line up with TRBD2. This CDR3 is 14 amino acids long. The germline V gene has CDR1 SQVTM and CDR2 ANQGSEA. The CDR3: CSGERAGGKREQYF. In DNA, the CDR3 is TGCAGCGGTGAAAGGGCGGGGGGAAAAAGGGAGCAGTACTTC.

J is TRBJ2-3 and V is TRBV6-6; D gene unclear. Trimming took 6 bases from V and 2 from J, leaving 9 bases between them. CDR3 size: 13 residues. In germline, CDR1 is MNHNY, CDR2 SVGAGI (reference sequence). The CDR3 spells CASSRAVTDTQYF. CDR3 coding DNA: TGTGCCAGCAGCCGGGCCGTCACAGATACGCAGTATTTT.

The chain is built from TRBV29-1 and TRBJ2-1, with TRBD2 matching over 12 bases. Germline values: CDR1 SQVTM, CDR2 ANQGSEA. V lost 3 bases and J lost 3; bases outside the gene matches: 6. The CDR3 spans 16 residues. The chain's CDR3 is CSVEGTTSGSYNEQFF. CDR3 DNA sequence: TGCAGCGTTGAGGGGACGACTAGCGGGAGCTACAATGAGCAGTTCTTC.